This T cell receptor (beta chain) was sequenced for a study of Ad26.COV2.S vaccination and SARS-CoV-2 variants. Study outcomes and limitations: Substantial breadth was reported for post-vaccination spike-specific CD8+ and CD4+ T cells. The placebo group had lower spike-specific TCR breadth than the vaccine recipients did.

Treatment given: roughly 18 received Ad26.COV2.S at low or high dose, single or two shots; about five received placebo; per-sample allocation not given. Following the first vaccine or placebo injection, samples were taken on day 63. An adult of 18-55 years in Boston served as donor. Expression of Wuhan-strain SARS-CoV-2 spike came from the Ad26 vector that formed the vaccine. About this clone itself: Its matching antigen is unknown.

This CDR3 contains 13 residues. The V and J ends lost 8 bases and 7 bases respectively, with 15 bases between them. This table comes from immunoSEQ multiplex PCR, and its TCRdb copy is limited to in-frame clones, with some not included. The table has about 320,000 clones, around four fifths seen once. Sequenced here: peripheral blood, sampled in a trial of Ad26.COV2.S vaccine versus placebo. The V and J genes are TRBV12-3 or TRBV12-4 and TRBJ1-5, with D maybe TRBD1 (6 bases). This receptor was identified in a person between 18 and 65 years old who received the Ad26.COV2.S COVID-19 vaccine or a placebo. The CDR3 spells CASQGQTNQPQHF. The CDR3 DNA reads as TGTGCCAGCCAAGGACAGACGAACCAGCCCCAGCATTTT.